This TCR beta chain was observed in a study of blood T cell repertoires in COVID-19. Followed over time, Seattle patients had been enrolled while infection was active. Only in-frame clones appear in the TCRdb table, and some are missing; sequencing was by immunoSEQ multiplex PCR. The table shows around 190,000 clones, with nearly 90% occurring only once. A few counts support this clone. V lost 5 bases and J 4 bases, leaving 9 bases between the germline ends. Germline CDR1 and CDR2: SGHRS and YFSETQ. This CDR3 is built from 12 residues. The sequence derives from a man aged 45-65 years with COVID-19, enrolled during active disease. Input material: peripheral blood. The rearrangement joins TRBV5-1 to TRBJ1-2, with no clear D. The CDR3 DNA follows: TGCGCCAGCAGTGGACTCACCTATGGCTACACCTTC. Amino acids: CASSGLTYGYTF. The full variable domain, completed using reference TRBV5-1 and TRBJ1-2, is KAGVTQTPRYLIKTRGQQVTLSCSPISGHRSVSWYQQTPGQGLQFLFEYFSETQRNKGNFPGRFSGRQFSNSRSEMNVSTLELGDSALYLCASSGLTYGYTFGSGTRLTVV.